This paragraph covers one TCR beta chain sequence. The data are from a study of T cell changes during pregnancy in multiple sclerosis. Assay used: immunoSEQ multiplex PCR; TCRdb lists only in-frame clones, some missing. The repertoire has roughly 40,000 clones, 85% to 95% of them found once; the top ten carry roughly 1.2%. The CDR3 is made up of 14 amino acids. Germline V gene data show CDR1 as MNHNS and CDR2 as SASEGT. V trimming: 7 bases; J trimming: 2 bases; junction bases outside the gene matches: 7. The sample was peripheral blood, taken before pregnancy. The chain combines TRBV6-1 with TRBJ2-5; 7 nucleotides align to TRBD1. This receptor was obtained from a female donor with multiple sclerosis, enrolled in a pregnancy study. The CDR3 loop reads CASTRRDRQETQYF. In DNA form, the CDR3 reads TGTGCCAGCACCAGAAGGGACAGACAAGAGACCCAGTACTTC.